The 21 T cell receptor beta chains presented below share a single source sample, sequenced in a study of cytomegalovirus exposure and HLA in healthy donors. Both 60 Vbeta primers and 13 Jbeta primers went into the PCR. Using immunoSEQ multiplex PCR, the repertoire was profiled, and TCRdb retains in-frame clones only, with some absent. The sample carries more than 200,000 clones, 65% to 90% recorded once. Sequenced input: PBMCs. The source is a girl aged 5-17 years in good health and CMV-seronegative.

The V gene is TRBV7-8, the J gene TRBJ1-2, with no clear D. The CDR3 is 14 residues long. V was cut by 1 base and J by 8 bases, with 14 bases left in between. Germline assignment: CDR1 SGHVS and CDR2 FQNEAQ. Here the CDR3 DNA reads TGTGCCAGCAGCTTAGGCCCGGGGTTAGAAGGCTACACCTTC. Its protein is CASSLGPGLEGYTF.

With respect to this clone: The sample has other DNA sequences that encode this CDR3 too. The gene calls are TRBV30 and TRBJ1-1; tentatively, D is TRBD1 (5 bases). The CDR3 loop spans 13 amino acids. V was pared by 0 bases and J by 3 bases, with 8 bases between. The V gene's germline CDR1 is GTSNPN and CDR2 SVGIG (reference sequence). Written as DNA, the CDR3 is TGTGCCTGGAGTGTAACGGGGGACACTGAAGCTTTCTTT. Translation gives CAWSVTGDTEAFF.

The genes are TRBV4-3 and TRBJ2-7, with a tentative D call TRBD2 (6 bases). CDR3 length: 17 residues. Trimming left V 2 bases short and J 2 bases short, with 19 bases between. Per the germline V gene, CDR1 is LGHNA and CDR2 is YSLEER. CDR3 in DNA: TGCGCCAGCAGCCAATCTCTAGATGGGGGGTGGACCTACGAGCAGTACTTC. Protein sequence: CASSQSLDGGWTYEQYF.

The chain links TRBV28 to TRBJ1-2; D may be TRBD1 (5 bases). The CDR3 extends over 13 amino acids. The germline gives CDR1 MDHEN, CDR2 SYDVKM. Trimming pared 3 bases from V and 5 bases from J, leaving 10 bases between. CDR3 sequence: CASSLTETYGYTF. The CDR3 DNA reads as TGTGCCAGCAGTTTGACAGAGACTTATGGCTACACCTTC.

J is TRBJ1-6 and V is TRBV9; 7 bases match TRBD1. In germline, CDR1 is SGDLS, CDR2 YYNGEE. V was clipped by 4 bases and J by 7 bases; unmatched bases: 5. The CDR3 totals 14 residues. CDR3: CASSLDRKNSPLHF. CDR3 nucleotide sequence: TGTGCCAGCAGCCTGGACAGGAAGAATTCACCCCTCCACTTT.

The V call is TRBV30, the J call TRBJ2-7; 9 bases are a match to TRBD1. CDR1 is GTSNPN and CDR2 is SVGIG in the germline V gene (reference sequence). There are 15 residues in the CDR3. V dropped 0 bases and J dropped 7; count of bases not matched to a gene: 10. CDR3 residues: CAWSVPGTGWWEQYF. The CDR3 DNA reads TGTGCCTGGAGTGTACCCGGGACAGGGTGGTGGGAGCAGTACTTC.

CDR3 in DNA: TGTGCCAGCAGCTTAGGACTAGCACCCAATGAGCAGTTCTTC. Translation gives CASSLGLAPNEQFF. The rearrangement uses TRBV11-3 and TRBJ2-1; TRBD2 matches at 7 bases. This CDR3 spans 14 amino acids. V was pared by 1 base and J by 6 bases, with 3 bases of the junction left unmatched. Germline values: CDR1 SGHNT, CDR2 YENEEA.

The J gene is TRBJ2-2, the V gene TRBV14; D remains unclear. CDR3 size: 15 residues. The V gene's germline CDR1 is SGHDN and CDR2 FVKESK. Trimming left V 4 bases short and J 5 bases short, with 14 bases between. Here the CDR3 DNA reads TGTGCCAGCAGCCCTCTAGAATTGATAACCGGGGAGCTGTTTTTT. This sequence encodes CASSPLELITGELFF.

This clone was detected once. The DNA for the CDR3 is TGTGCCAGCAGGTTGACTAGCGGGGGGGCCCATGAGCAGTTCTTC. Translated: CASRLTSGGAHEQFF. This rearrangement joins TRBV7-2 to TRBJ2-1; TRBD2 matches 14 bases. CDR1 SGHTA and CDR2 FQGNSA come from the germline V gene. The CDR3 totals 15 residues. V lost 6 bases and J lost 8; bases outside the gene matches: 6.

This clone was picked up a small number of times. The chain employs TRBV6-1 and TRBJ1-5; D gene ambiguous. The V end was cut by 1 base, the J end by 0 bases, with 7 bases between. The length of the CDR3 is 15 residues. Germline V gives CDR1 MNHNS, CDR2 SASEGT. CDR3 nucleotides: TGTGCCAGCAGTGAAGGAGTCTATAGCAATCAGCCCCAGCATTTT. Amino acid sequence: CASSEGVYSNQPQHF.

This clone was found once. The gene calls are TRBV28 and TRBJ2-1, with D possibly TRBD2 on 6 matching bases. The CDR3 runs 16 residues. V lost 8 bases to trimming and J lost 5 bases, with 22 bases between them. CDR1 is MDHEN, CDR2 SYDVKM, per germline. The CDR3 nucleotides are TGTGCCAGCTCCCTCCGGAGGGCCCGTAGGAACAATGAGCAGTTCTTC. Its protein product is CASSLRRARRNNEQFF.

CDR3 region: CASSLRMSIAEGQFF. The CDR3 DNA reads TGCGCCAGCAGCTTGCGAATGTCCATAGCGGAGGGCCAGTTCTTC. The chain combines TRBV5-1 with TRBJ2-1; D perhaps matches TRBD2 (6 bases). Per germline, CDR1 SGHRS and CDR2 YFSETQ. This CDR3 region has 15 residues. V lost 1 base, J lost 13 bases, and 21 bases lay in between.

The chain's CDR3 is CASSSHGGTGTTQFF. CDR3 bases: TGTGCCAGCAGCTCCCACGGGGGGACAGGGACCACGCAGTTCTTC. The V gene is TRBV7-3, the J gene TRBJ2-1; 9 bases are shared with TRBD1. V trimming: 4 bases; J trimming: 12 bases; junction bases outside the gene matches: 13. CDR1 is SGHTA and CDR2 is FQGTGA in the germline V gene. The CDR3 spans 15 residues.

The count of this clone is one. The J gene is TRBJ1-1, the V gene TRBV7-8, with 7 bases identical to TRBD1. The junction had 7 bases not matched to a gene; V was cut back by 5 bases and J by 1 base. CDR3 length: 15 amino acids. Germline CDR1 SGHVS, CDR2 FQNEAQ. CDR3 sequence: CASSLVRQGNTEAFF. The DNA for the CDR3 is TGTGCCAGCAGCCTGGTTCGACAGGGGAACACTGAAGCTTTCTTT.

The chain employs TRBV11-3 and TRBJ1-1; 7 bases match TRBD1. This CDR3 is 14 amino acids long. After removal of 7 bases from V and 0 bases from J, the junction contained 5 bases not matched to a gene. The germline V gene encodes CDR1 SGHNT and CDR2 YENEEA. The CDR3 DNA sequence: TGTGCCAGCAACAACAGGGGAATGAACACTGAAGCTTTCTTT. This translates into CASNNRGMNTEAFF.

This clone was detected once. The CDR3 nucleotides read TGTGCCAGCAGCCTACGCCCGGACAGGGGGCTCTGGGGAGTTCAGCCCCAGCATTTT. The encoded protein is CASSLRPDRGLWGVQPQHF. V usage is TRBV28 and J usage is TRBJ1-5; 11 bases match TRBD1. The CDR3 is made up of 19 amino acids. Losses at the gene ends were 6 bases for V and 6 bases for J; bases not matched to a gene: 19. CDR1 is MDHEN, CDR2 SYDVKM, per germline. The entire variable domain, with the rest obtained from reference TRBV28 and TRBJ1-5, is as follows: DVKVTQSSRYLVKRTGEKVFLECVQDMDHENMFWYRQDPGLGLRLIYFSYDVKMKEKGDIPEGYSVSREKKERFSLILESASTNQTSMYLCASSLRPDRGLWGVQPQHFGDGTRLSIL.

The J gene is TRBJ2-5, the V gene TRBV2, with D perhaps matching TRBD1 (5 bases). TRBJ2-7 explains the end of the DNA better; the J call may be wrong. CDR1 and CDR2 from the germline V gene are SNHLY and FYNNEI. This CDR3 has 15 amino acids. Here the CDR3 reads CASSEAGVVSYEQYF. CDR3 in DNA: TGTGCCAGCAGTGAAGCAGGGGTGGTTTCCTACGAGCAGTACTTC.

This chain uses TRBV18 with TRBJ1-4, with 10 positions matching TRBD1. Per the germline V gene, CDR1 is KGHSH and CDR2 is LQKENI. V lost 2 bases to trimming and J lost 7 bases; unmatched junction nucleotides: 10. This CDR3 has 17 amino acids. The CDR3 region is CASSPTGTGVRAEKLFF. In nucleotides, the CDR3 is TGTGCCAGCTCACCAACCGGGACAGGGGTACGAGCTGAAAAACTGTTTTTT.

The genes are TRBV6-4 and TRBJ2-2, with 10 bases matching TRBD2. V was clipped by 6 bases and J by 2 bases; unmatched bases: 15. Germline-derived CDR1 and CDR2 are MRHNA and SNTAGT. The length of the CDR3 is 19 residues. The DNA of the CDR3 is TGTGCCAGCAGCCCCATTAGAGTAGCGGGAGGAACTAACACCGGGGAGCTGTTTTTT. This encodes CASSPIRVAGGTNTGELFF.

The chain combines TRBV27 with TRBJ1-5; 8 nucleotides match TRBD1. Germline V gene sequence: CDR1 MNHEY, CDR2 SMNVEV (reference sequence). V shed 5 bases, J shed 2 bases, and the junction held 8 bases outside the gene matches. The CDR3 is 16 residues long. The CDR3 DNA reads as TGTGCCAGCAGTAAAGCCGGGACAGGAGGCAATCAGCCCCAGCATTTT. This translates into CASSKAGTGGNQPQHF.

V is TRBV29-1 and J is TRBJ2-1; 9 bases line up with TRBD2. Germline V gene lookup returns CDR1 SQVTM and CDR2 ANQGSEA. The CDR3 runs 15 residues. Losses at the gene ends were 7 bases for V and 6 bases for J; bases not matched to a gene: 13. CDR3 in DNA: TGCAGCGCCAGTCTAACGGGACTAGCAGCCAATGAGCAGTTCTTC. Translation gives CSASLTGLAANEQFF.